This TCR beta chain was recorded in a study of T cell repertoires in cytomegalovirus infection. Study information: Recently identified HLA-C-restricted CMV epitopes were used, and well-studied HLA-B-restricted CMV epitopes were used as well. Carrying CMV and the relevant HLA type showed in public TCR beta signatures.

Broader study findings: Predominance within the ex vivo response was attributable to HLA-C-restricted CMV-specific TCR beta clonotypes.

This clonotype appeared a few times. The antigen is unknown. TCRdb itself ran the reads through MiXCR, one entry per CDR3 protein. The profile shows roughly 350,000 distinct CDR3 sequences, roughly a third of them singletons. Germline CDR1 MDHEN, CDR2 SYDVKM. This CDR3 is built from 16 residues. V shed 9 bases, J shed 1 base, and the junction held 10 bases outside the gene matches. The source is a human donor in good health (CMV status not recorded). Some clones in this sample may be carry-over from other donors' samples. The chain has TRBV28 and TRBJ2-1, with 9 bases lining up with TRBD2. The input for sequencing was cultured PBMCs, taken from culture after CMV antigen stimulation. The CDR3 DNA is TGTGCCAGTTTAGGTGGCGGGAGGGGTTCCTACAATGAGCAGTTCTTC. Translating gives CASLGGGRGSYNEQFF.